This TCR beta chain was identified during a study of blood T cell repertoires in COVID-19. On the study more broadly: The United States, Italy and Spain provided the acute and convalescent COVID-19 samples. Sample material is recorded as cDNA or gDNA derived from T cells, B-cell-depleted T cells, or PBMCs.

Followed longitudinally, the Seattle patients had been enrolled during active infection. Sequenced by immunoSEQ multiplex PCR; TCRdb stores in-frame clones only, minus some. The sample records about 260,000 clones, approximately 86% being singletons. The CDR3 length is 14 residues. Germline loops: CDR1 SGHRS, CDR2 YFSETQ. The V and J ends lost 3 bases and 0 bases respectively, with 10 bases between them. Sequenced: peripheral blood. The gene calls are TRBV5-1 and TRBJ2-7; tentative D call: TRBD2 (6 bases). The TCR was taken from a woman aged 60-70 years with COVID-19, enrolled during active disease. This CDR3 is CASSSWGDSYEQYF. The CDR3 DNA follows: TGCGCCAGCAGCTCCTGGGGGGACTCCTACGAGCAGTACTTC. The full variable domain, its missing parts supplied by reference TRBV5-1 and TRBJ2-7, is KAGVTQTPRYLIKTRGQQVTLSCSPISGHRSVSWYQQTPGQGLQFLFEYFSETQRNKGNFPGRFSGRQFSNSRSEMNVSTLELGDSALYLCASSSWGDSYEQYFGPGTRLTVT.